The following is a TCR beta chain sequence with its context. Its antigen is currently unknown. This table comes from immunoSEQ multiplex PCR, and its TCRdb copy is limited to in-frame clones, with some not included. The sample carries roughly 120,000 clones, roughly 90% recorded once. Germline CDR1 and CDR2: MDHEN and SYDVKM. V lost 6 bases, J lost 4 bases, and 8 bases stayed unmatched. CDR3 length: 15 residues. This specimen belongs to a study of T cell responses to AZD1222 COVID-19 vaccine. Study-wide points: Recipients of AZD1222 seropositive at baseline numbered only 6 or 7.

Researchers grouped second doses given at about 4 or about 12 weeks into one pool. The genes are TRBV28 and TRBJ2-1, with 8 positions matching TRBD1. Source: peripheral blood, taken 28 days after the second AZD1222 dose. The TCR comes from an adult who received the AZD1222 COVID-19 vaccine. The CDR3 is CASSLQGGAYNEQFF. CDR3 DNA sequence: TGTGCCAGCAGCCTACAGGGGGGAGCGTACAATGAGCAGTTCTTC.